Each of the 21 T cell receptor beta chains below was sequenced from the same sample in a study of blood T cell repertoires in COVID-19. Libraries were prepared by immunoSEQ multiplex PCR; TCRdb keeps only in-frame clonotypes and omits some of them. The sample gives over 300,000 clones, roughly 88% of which show up once; 2.2% is in the top ten. The sample taken for sequencing was PBMCs or T cells enriched from blood (not recorded which). The receptors here all came from a young man who had recovered from COVID-19.

The rearrangement joins TRBV5-6 to TRBJ1-4; D remains unclear. The V end lost 2 bases, the J end lost 8 bases, and 13 bases lay between the germline ends. Germline V gives CDR1 SGHDT, CDR2 YYEEEE. The length of the CDR3 is 14 residues. DNA of the CDR3: TGTGCCAGCAGCTTTGGGGAGATAGGGGAAAAACTGTTTTTT. Residues: CASSFGEIGEKLFF.

J is TRBJ2-1 and V is TRBV27; possibly TRBD1 or TRBD2 for D (5 bases each). Germline CDR1 is MNHEY and CDR2 is SMNVEV (reference sequence). The CDR3 extends over 16 amino acids. Trimming cost V 6 bases and J 7 bases, with 22 bases left between them. CDR3: CASSLQEMDLGNEQFF. DNA of the CDR3: TGTGCCAGCAGCTTACAGGAAATGGACTTGGGAAATGAGCAGTTCTTC.

The chain couples TRBV4-1 to TRBJ1-1; TRBD1 is a possible D gene (6 bases). Germline lookup yields CDR1 MGHRA and CDR2 YSYEKL. CDR3 length: 17 residues. V gave up 1 base and J gave up 4 bases, with 19 bases separating them. CDR3 coding DNA: TGCGCCAGCAGCCAAGGTTGGCCAGGGGCTACGGCCACTGAAGCTTTCTTT. Protein product: CASSQGWPGATATEAFF.

The V gene is TRBV3-1 (or the pseudogene TRBV3-2), the J gene TRBJ1-2, with 7 bases matching TRBD1. The trim removed 7 bases at V and 2 bases at J, leaving 1 base unmatched. In germline, CDR1 is LGHDT, CDR2 YNNKEL (reference sequence). The CDR3 sequence is 12 residues long. The DNA for the CDR3 is TGTGCCAGCAAGGGACAGAACTATGGCTACACCTTC. The encoded protein is CASKGQNYGYTF.

The chain couples TRBV27 to TRBJ1-1; 7 bases align to TRBD1. In germline, CDR1 is MNHEY, CDR2 SMNVEV (reference sequence). This CDR3 is built from 14 residues. The ends lost 2 bases at V and 5 bases at J; junction bases unmatched: 5. The DNA for the CDR3 is TGTGCCAGCAGTTTAATAGGGGGCCGGACTGAAGCTTTCTTT. This sequence encodes CASSLIGGRTEAFF.

J is TRBJ1-2 and V is TRBV10-3; D is possibly TRBD1 (6 bases). CDR1 is ENHRY and CDR2 is SYGVKD in the germline V gene. V gave up 3 bases and J gave up 0 bases, with 17 bases separating them. The CDR3 covers 17 residues. CDR3 nucleotide sequence: TGTGCCATCAGTGAAGTAGTCGGACAGCTTTCTAACTATGGCTACACCTTC. Translation gives CAISEVVGQLSNYGYTF.

The chain is built from TRBV2 and TRBJ2-4; D unclear. The germline gives CDR1 SNHLY, CDR2 FYNNEI. This CDR3 is built from 13 residues. Trimming removed 4 bases at V and 4 bases at J, with 8 bases between. CDR3 in amino acids: CASSVRLKNIQYF. Here the CDR3 DNA reads TGTGCCAGCAGTGTGCGGCTTAAAAACATTCAGTACTTC. The full variable domain, its missing parts supplied by reference TRBV2 and TRBJ2-4, is EPEVTQTPSHQVTQMGQEVILRCVPISNHLYFYWYRQILGQKVEFLVSFYNNEISEKSEIFDDQFSVERPDGSNFTLKIRSTKLEDSAMYFCASSVRLKNIQYFGAGTRLSVL.

The V and J genes are TRBV6-1 and TRBJ1-5, with TRBD1 identical over 9 bases. Germline loops: CDR1 MNHNS, CDR2 SASEGT. V shed 1 base and J 2 bases; nucleotides not matched to a gene: 0. CDR3 length: 15 amino acids. The CDR3 loop reads CASSEGTGGNQPQHF. CDR3 nucleotide sequence: TGTGCCAGCAGTGAAGGGACAGGGGGCAATCAGCCCCAGCATTTT.

The gene calls are TRBV10-1 and TRBJ1-1, with D perhaps TRBD1 (5 bases). CDR1 and CDR2 from the germline V gene are WNHNN and SYGVQD (reference sequence). The CDR3 consists of 13 residues. The V end was cut by 6 bases, the J end by 2 bases, with 10 bases between. CDR3 amino acids: CASSRDSNTEAFF. The CDR3, as DNA: TGCGCCAGCAGCCGGGACTCCAACACTGAAGCTTTCTTT.

The V call is TRBV5-1, the J call TRBJ2-5; tentatively, D is TRBD1 (5 bases). V lost 1 base and J 1 base, leaving 11 bases between the germline ends. Germline values: CDR1 SGHRS, CDR2 YFSETQ. The CDR3 runs 15 residues. The CDR3 reads CASSLSGQVQETQYF. The CDR3, as DNA: TGCGCCAGCAGCTTGAGTGGACAAGTCCAAGAGACCCAGTACTTC.

In its sample, this clone was seen a few times. The sample contains more than one DNA sequence encoding this CDR3. The CDR3 sequence is CASSLGQPNEKLFF. The CDR3 DNA follows: TGCGCCAGCAGCTTGGGACAGCCTAATGAAAAACTGTTTTTT. This chain joins TRBV5-1 and TRBJ1-4, with D perhaps TRBD1 (5 bases). Trimming stripped 0 bases from V and 3 bases from J, with 6 bases between. The CDR3 spans 14 residues. Per germline, CDR1 SGHRS and CDR2 YFSETQ.

This sequence joins TRBV6-5 and TRBJ1-1; TRBD1 agrees at 7 bases. Germline CDR1 is MNHEY and CDR2 is SVGAGI. J gave up 5 bases and V 4 bases, and 10 bases lay outside the gene matches. This CDR3 comprises 15 residues. The CDR3 sequence: CASSSRQGVRTEAFF. The CDR3 bases are TGTGCCAGCAGTTCCCGACAGGGAGTGAGAACTGAAGCTTTCTTT.

The chain employs TRBV2 and TRBJ2-7; D is possibly TRBD2 (5 bases). Germline values: CDR1 SNHLY, CDR2 FYNNEI. The V and J ends lost 4 bases and 3 bases respectively, with 16 bases between them. The CDR3 extends over 15 amino acids. The CDR3 bases are TGTGCCAGCAGTGCTGTGGCGGGTGGGATCTACGAGCAGTACTTC. It yields the protein CASSAVAGGIYEQYF.

The rearrangement joins TRBV19 to TRBJ2-1, with D perhaps TRBD1 (8 bases). V was cut by 2 bases and J by 6 bases, with 17 bases left in between. The CDR3 has 16 residues. Germline assignment: CDR1 LNHDA and CDR2 SQIVND (reference sequence). The CDR3 DNA reads TGTGCCAGTAGTATAAGCGGGACAGGTAGATTCAATGAGCAGTTCTTC. Protein: CASSISGTGRFNEQFF.

The chain employs TRBV11-2 and TRBJ2-2; D is ambiguous. Trimming pared 4 bases from V and 4 bases from J, leaving 13 bases between. The CDR3 is made up of 15 amino acids. Germline-derived CDR1 and CDR2 are SGHAT and FQNNGV. The CDR3 region is CASSWKTSGTGELFF. Here the CDR3 DNA reads TGTGCCAGCAGCTGGAAAACATCGGGCACCGGGGAGCTGTTTTTT.

This chain uses TRBV19 with TRBJ2-4; no clear D. Trimming pared 5 bases from V and 6 bases from J, leaving 5 bases between. The CDR3 is 11 residues long. The V gene's germline CDR1 is LNHDA and CDR2 SQIVND (reference sequence). The CDR3, as DNA: TGTGCCAGTAGTTTTAGAAACATTCAGTACTTC. Translated, it gives CASSFRNIQYF.

V gene TRBV6-5 combines with J gene TRBJ2-5; TRBD2 might be the D (7 bases). Trimming removed 5 bases at V and 5 bases at J, with 18 bases between. Germline values: CDR1 MNHEY, CDR2 SVGAGI. The CDR3 is made up of 15 amino acids. DNA of the CDR3: TGTGCCAGCAGTCGACAGGCCGGGCGGGAGGAGACCCAGTACTTC. Translating it yields CASSRQAGREETQYF.

J is TRBJ2-7 and V is TRBV27; possible D gene TRBD1, 6 bases. The CDR3 sequence is 12 residues long. V lost 2 bases and J lost 8, with 10 bases in between. Germline V gene lookup returns CDR1 MNHEY and CDR2 SMNVEV (reference sequence). The CDR3 is CASSLDRTKQYF. The CDR3 nucleotides read TGTGCCAGCAGTTTAGACAGGACCAAGCAGTACTTC.

This chain uses TRBV11-2 with TRBJ1-2; 7 bases map to TRBD1. This CDR3 is 14 amino acids long. Germline CDR1 reads SGHAT; CDR2 reads FQNNGV. With 2 bases clipped from V and 4 bases from J, the junction kept 4 bases outside the gene matches. Here the CDR3 DNA reads TGTGCCAGCAGCTTATTTGGGACAGCCTATGGCTACACCTTC. Its translation: CASSLFGTAYGYTF.

The rearrangement joins TRBV10-3 to TRBJ2-7, with 7 bases lining up with TRBD1. V gave up 3 bases and J gave up 0 bases; unmatched junction bases: 5. The length of the CDR3 is 15 residues. In germline, CDR1 is ENHRY, CDR2 SYGVKD. The CDR3 DNA reads as TGTGCCATCAGTGAAGGGGGCGCCAGCTCCTACGAGCAGTACTTC. Translated, it gives CAISEGGASSYEQYF.

This chain uses TRBV6-5 with TRBJ2-4, with 10 bases aligning to TRBD1. The germline V gene has CDR1 MNHEY and CDR2 SVGAGI. V shed 4 bases, J shed 4 bases, and the junction held 4 bases outside the gene matches. This CDR3 has 15 amino acids. This CDR3 is CASSSPGQGKNIQYF. In DNA form, the CDR3 reads TGTGCCAGCAGTTCTCCGGGACAGGGGAAAAACATTCAGTACTTC.